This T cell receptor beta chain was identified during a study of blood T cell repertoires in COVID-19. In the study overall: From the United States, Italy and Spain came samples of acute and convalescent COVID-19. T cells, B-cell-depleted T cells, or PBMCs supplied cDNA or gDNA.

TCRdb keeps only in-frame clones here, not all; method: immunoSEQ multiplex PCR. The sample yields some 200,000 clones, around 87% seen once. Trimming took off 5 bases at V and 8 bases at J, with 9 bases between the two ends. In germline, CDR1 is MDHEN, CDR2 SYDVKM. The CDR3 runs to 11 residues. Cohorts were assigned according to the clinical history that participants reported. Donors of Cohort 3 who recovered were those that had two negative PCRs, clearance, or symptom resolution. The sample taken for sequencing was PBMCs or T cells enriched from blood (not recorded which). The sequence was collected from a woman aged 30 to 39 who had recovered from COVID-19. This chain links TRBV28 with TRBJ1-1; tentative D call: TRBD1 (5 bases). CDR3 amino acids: CASSPRVEAFF. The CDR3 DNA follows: TGTGCCAGCAGTCCCAGGGTGGAAGCTTTCTTT.